The clone carrying this T cell receptor (beta chain) was observed a few times. The antigen is unknown. This entry comes from a study of beta chain features in type 1 diabetes. Purities over 95% were achieved in all sorted populations. General study results and limits: Among patients, naive, central memory and Treg TCRB repertoires appeared more similar than among healthy donors. Reads derived from cDNA could over-represent cells showing high TCR expression. Moderately but significantly shorter TCRB CDR3s were found in Type 1 diabetes patients in all four CD4+ subsets.

Since all of the isolated RNA was reverse transcribed, expressed TCRB transcripts were what got sequenced. The assay was immunoSEQ multiplex PCR, and TCRdb's table has in-frame clones only and misses some. The sample includes about 700,000 clones, around 15% of them seen just once. From germline, CDR1 is MNHEY and CDR2 SVGAGI. The ends were cut back, 4 bases at V and 4 bases at J, with 14 bases in the middle. This CDR3 spans 14 amino acids. This clonotype originated in a man between 18 and 29 years old with type 1 diabetes. The sample taken for sequencing was naive CD4+ T cells from blood. J is TRBJ2-7 and V is TRBV6-5, with D maybe TRBD1 (6 bases). CDR3 sequence reads: CASSSYRVWYEQYF. In nucleotides, the CDR3 is TGTGCCAGCAGTTCCTACAGGGTGTGGTACGAGCAGTACTTC.